What follows are 31 T cell receptor beta chains derived from one specimen sequenced in a study of T cells in Graves' hyperthyroidism and ophthalmopathy. Regions amplified from RNA transcripts were the TCR beta CDR3 regions. TCR CDR3 underwent first-round RT-PCR with the HTBI primer set. TCRdb re-derived calls from the multiplex PCR reads in MiXCR, one entry per CDR3 protein. The sample includes about 720,000 distinct CDR3 sequences, approximately 16% of them seen just once. The sample taken for sequencing was blood. The receptors derive from a man aged 18 to 30 with Graves' hyperthyroidism.

This clonotype was seen repeatedly, ten times or more. V and J are TRBV5-1 and TRBJ1-1, with a possible D match to TRBD1 (6 bases). The CDR3 is 14 amino acids. V lost 2 bases, J lost 2 bases, and 10 bases lay in between. Germline lookup yields CDR1 SGHRS and CDR2 YFSETQ. The CDR3 sequence is CASSFQGPNTEAFF. The CDR3 nucleotides read TGCGCCAGCAGCTTCCAGGGGCCCAACACTGAAGCTTTCTTT.

Ten or more counts support this clonotype. V usage is TRBV7-8 and J usage is TRBJ2-1; 7 bases match TRBD1. CDR1 SGHVS and CDR2 FQNEAQ come from the germline V gene. The CDR3 contains 18 residues. V was clipped by 1 base and J by 2 bases; unmatched bases: 11. The chain's CDR3 is CASSLDLIRGQTYNEQFF. In nucleotides, the CDR3 is TGTGCCAGCAGCTTAGACCTCATCAGGGGACAGACCTACAATGAGCAGTTCTTC.

This clonotype was detected only a few times. The chain couples TRBV20-1 to TRBJ2-3; 13 bases are shared with TRBD2. Germline V CDR1 and CDR2: DFQATT, SNEGSKA (reference sequence). This CDR3 region has 16 residues. V was clipped by 1 base and J by 4 bases; unmatched bases: 5. CDR3 amino acids: CSARVGLAGVADTQYF. CDR3 sequence (DNA): TGCAGTGCTAGAGTTGGACTAGCGGGAGTGGCAGATACGCAGTATTTT.

This clonotype occurred many times. The CDR3 bases are TGTGCCAGCAGTCCCAGACAGGCGGGGGACAAAAACATTCAGTACTTC. Translating it yields CASSPRQAGDKNIQYF. The rearrangement uses TRBV12-3 or TRBV12-4 and TRBJ2-4, with D tentatively TRBD2 (7 bases). V dropped 5 bases and J dropped 3 bases, with 17 bases sitting between them. The length of the CDR3 is 16 residues.

This clonotype has a handful of counts. The chain uses TRBV24-1 and TRBJ2-1; D uncertain. This CDR3 comprises 12 residues. V lost 3 bases and J 9 bases, leaving 8 bases between the germline ends. The germline V gene has CDR1 KGHDR and CDR2 SFDVKD. CDR3 residues: CATSDGPGEQFF. In nucleotides, the CDR3 is TGTGCCACCAGTGATGGACCGGGTGAGCAGTTCTTC.

This clonotype was seen at least ten times. The V and J genes are TRBV28 and TRBJ2-3, with 8 bases aligning to TRBD1. In germline, CDR1 is MDHEN, CDR2 SYDVKM. The CDR3 has 16 residues. Losses at the gene ends were 5 bases for V and 6 bases for J; bases not matched to a gene: 13. For the CDR3, the DNA is TGTGCCAGCAGTGCTGCAGGACAGGGACTCTTGGATACGCAGTATTTT. Its protein is CASSAAGQGLLDTQYF.

The chain links TRBV24-1 to TRBJ2-5; 7 bases agree with TRBD2. The V gene end was trimmed by 4 bases and the J gene end by 5 bases; junction bases not matched to a gene: 9. This CDR3 has 15 amino acids. The V gene's germline CDR1 is KGHDR and CDR2 SFDVKD. The CDR3 spells CATSDETGGEETQYF. The CDR3 bases are TGTGCCACCAGTGACGAGACGGGAGGAGAGGAGACCCAGTACTTC.

The rearrangement joins TRBV10-3 to TRBJ1-2, with TRBD1 as a possible D gene (6 bases). The germline gives CDR1 ENHRY, CDR2 SYGVKD. The length of the CDR3 is 14 residues. V shed 0 bases and J shed 10 bases, with 15 bases lying between them. The CDR3 DNA reads TGTGCCATCAGTGAGTCGGAACAGGGAACCCACTACACCTTC. Protein product: CAISESEQGTHYTF.

Only a few counts were recorded for this clonotype. J is TRBJ1-1 and V is TRBV20-1; no reliable D call. CDR1 is DFQATT, CDR2 SNEGSKA, per germline (reference sequence). V was shortened by 0 bases and J by 4 bases, with 9 bases between the two germline ends. The CDR3 extends over 13 amino acids. As DNA, the CDR3 is TGCAGTGCTAGAGACACAGTAGGCACTGAAGCTTTCTTT. It translates to CSARDTVGTEAFF.

This clonotype was observed at least ten times. The rearrangement joins TRBV2 to TRBJ2-7; tentatively, D is TRBD1 (6 bases). The ends were cut back, 4 bases at V and 0 bases at J, with 16 bases in the middle. The CDR3 loop spans 16 amino acids. CDR1 is SNHLY, CDR2 FYNNEI, per germline. In DNA form, the CDR3 reads TGTGCCAGCAGTGTCGAACAGGGTGGGAGCTCCTACGAGCAGTACTTC. It translates to CASSVEQGGSSYEQYF.

Many counts were recorded for this clonotype. This chain uses TRBV11-2 with TRBJ2-5; TRBD1 or TRBD2 may be the D gene (5 bases each). Per the germline V gene, CDR1 is SGHAT and CDR2 is FQNNGV. V was shortened by 4 bases and J by 7 bases, with 16 bases between the two germline ends. The CDR3 spans 14 residues. The CDR3, as DNA: TGTGCCAGCAGCTCCGAGGGGCAGAGGCGGACCCAGTACTTC. Its translation: CASSSEGQRRTQYF.

This clonotype came up many times. The genes are TRBV28 and TRBJ2-5; maybe TRBD1 (6 bases). The V gene lost 6 bases and the J gene lost 4 bases, with 15 bases spanning the gap. This CDR3 region has 14 residues. CDR1 is MDHEN and CDR2 is SYDVKM in the germline V gene. Here the CDR3 DNA reads TGTGCCAGCAGCCCACAGGGCCCGGGAGAGACCCAGTACTTC. Protein product: CASSPQGPGETQYF.

This clonotype showed up many times. The chain uses TRBV2 and TRBJ1-5; D is unresolved. This CDR3 contains 14 residues. Trimming took 0 bases from V and 3 from J, leaving 6 bases between them. Germline V CDR1 and CDR2: SNHLY, FYNNEI. CDR3 in DNA: TGTGCCAGCAGTGAAGCGGCGTTCAATCAGCCCCAGCATTTT. Translated, it gives CASSEAAFNQPQHF.

This clonotype was recorded a few times. The chain links TRBV7-9 to TRBJ2-5, with 14 positions matching TRBD2. The CDR3 sequence is 19 residues long. The germline gives CDR1 SEHNR, CDR2 FQNEAQ (reference sequence). V was pared by 5 bases and J by 5 bases, with 16 bases of the junction left unmatched. CDR3 loop: CASSPARPGLAGVRETQYF. DNA for the CDR3: TGTGCCAGCAGCCCCGCGAGGCCGGGACTAGCGGGAGTTAGGGAGACCCAGTACTTC.

The table lists this clonotype with a few counts. This chain joins TRBV7-9 and TRBJ2-1; 11 bases align to TRBD2. Germline lookup yields CDR1 SEHNR and CDR2 FQNEAQ (reference sequence). This CDR3 has 19 residues. Germline trimming cut 5 bases from V and 3 bases from J; bases unmatched to any gene: 15. CDR3 bases: TGTGCCAGCAGCCCCCCCCCTAGACTAGCGGGAACCTTCTACAATGAGCAGTTCTTC. Its protein product is CASSPPPRLAGTFYNEQFF.

The rearrangement links TRBV6-1 to TRBJ1-1; D remains unclear. The CDR3 has 13 residues. The V and J ends lost 11 bases and 0 bases respectively, with 13 bases between them. From germline, CDR1 is MNHNS and CDR2 SASEGT. In DNA, the CDR3 is TGTGCCGCTGGTCGCGGACTGAACACTGAAGCTTTCTTT. Translation: CAAGRGLNTEAFF.

The chain recombines TRBV5-1 with TRBJ2-7; 8 positions agree with TRBD2. V shed 1 base, J shed 0 bases, and the junction held 6 bases outside the gene matches. This CDR3 comprises 16 residues. Germline CDR1 SGHRS, CDR2 YFSETQ. The CDR3 sequence is CASSLSPGRASYEQYF. Written as DNA, the CDR3 is TGCGCCAGCAGCTTGTCTCCCGGGAGGGCCTCCTACGAGCAGTACTTC.

This clonotype was detected only a few times. The chain joins TRBV28 to TRBJ2-5; the match to TRBD1 covers 8 bases. With V trimmed by 6 bases and J by 4 bases, 10 bases remained unmatched. Germline-derived CDR1 and CDR2 are MDHEN and SYDVKM. The CDR3 consists of 15 residues. CDR3 sequence: CASSPSGGVAETQYF. The CDR3, as DNA: TGTGCCAGCAGCCCGTCAGGGGGCGTCGCAGAGACCCAGTACTTC.

This clonotype showed up many times. The V gene is TRBV12-3 or TRBV12-4, the J gene TRBJ2-5, with TRBD2 as a possible D gene (6 bases). The V gene lost 4 bases and the J gene lost 5 bases, with 14 bases spanning the gap. The CDR3 is 14 residues long. The CDR3 spells CASSSGEDRETQYF. CDR3 DNA sequence: TGTGCCAGCAGTTCGGGGGAGGATCGGGAGACCCAGTACTTC.

This clonotype has only a few counts. The V call is TRBV19, the J call TRBJ2-7; possible D gene TRBD1, 5 bases. The germline V gene encodes CDR1 LNHDA and CDR2 SQIVND (reference sequence). The germline V and J ends were trimmed by 1 base and 3 bases, with 10 bases remaining between them. This CDR3 region has 14 residues. CDR3 loop: CASSIGTPDYEQYF. As DNA, the CDR3 is TGTGCCAGTAGTATAGGGACACCGGACTACGAGCAGTACTTC.

This rearrangement joins TRBV19 to TRBJ2-1, with 8 bases that match TRBD2. CDR1 is LNHDA and CDR2 is SQIVND in the germline V gene (reference sequence). This CDR3 is built from 17 residues. Trimming at V came to 3 bases and at J to 11 bases, leaving 18 bases not matched to a gene. CDR3 residues: CASSIRSFQRENSQQFF. As DNA, the CDR3 is TGTGCCAGTAGTATTAGGAGCTTCCAGCGGGAGAATTCCCAGCAGTTCTTC. The full variable domain, rest sourced from reference TRBV19 and TRBJ2-1, is DGGITQSPKYLFRKEGQNVTLSCEQNLNHDAMYWYRQDPGQGLRLIYYSQIVNDFQKGDIAEGYSVSREKKESFPLTVTSAQKNPTAFYLCASSIRSFQRENSQQFFGPGTRLTVL.

This clonotype has at least ten counts. The J gene is TRBJ2-1, the V gene TRBV20-1; 8 nucleotides agree with TRBD2. Germline V gene sequence: CDR1 DFQATT, CDR2 SNEGSKA (reference sequence). CDR3 length: 18 residues. The V gene end was trimmed by 0 bases and the J gene end by 0 bases; junction bases not matched to a gene: 10. In DNA form, the CDR3 reads TGCAGTGCTAGAGATACCCGGGGGGGCCGTAGCTCCTACAATGAGCAGTTCTTC. Translated: CSARDTRGGRSSYNEQFF.

This clonotype has a count of ten or more. V usage is TRBV27 and J usage is TRBJ1-2; TRBD1 matches 8 bases. Trimming cost V 0 bases and J 2 bases; bases outside gene matches: 11. CDR3 length: 18 amino acids. CDR1 is MNHEY and CDR2 is SMNVEV in the germline V gene (reference sequence). CDR3 region: CASSLSIARTGSNYGYTF. The CDR3 nucleotides are TGTGCCAGCAGTTTATCGATTGCCCGGACAGGGAGCAACTATGGCTACACCTTC.

In its sample, this clonotype was seen a few times. The chain couples TRBV5-1 to TRBJ2-3, with a weak D call TRBD1 (6 bases). Trimming took off 2 bases at V and 1 base at J, with 11 bases between the two ends. This CDR3 has 15 amino acids. From germline, CDR1 is SGHRS and CDR2 YFSETQ. The CDR3 loop reads CASSFSRQGTDTQYF. For the CDR3, the DNA is TGCGCCAGCAGCTTCTCACGACAGGGCACAGATACGCAGTATTTT.

This clonotype occurred many times. The chain is built from TRBV27 and TRBJ2-3; 13 bases map to TRBD2. Germline trimming cut 4 bases from V and 2 bases from J; bases unmatched to any gene: 9. This CDR3 contains 18 residues. Germline CDR1 is MNHEY and CDR2 is SMNVEV (reference sequence). In DNA, the CDR3 is TGTGCCAGCAGTTCCCCGGGGACTAGCGGGAAGGCCACAGATACGCAGTATTTT. Encoded protein: CASSSPGTSGKATDTQYF.

V usage is TRBV9 and J usage is TRBJ2-3; no clear D. The CDR3 runs 16 residues. Germline-derived CDR1 and CDR2 are SGDLS and YYNGEE. Between the trimmed V and J ends, which lost 3 bases and 2 bases, there was a span of 16 bases. Written as DNA, the CDR3 is TGTGCCAGCAGCGAGAGGCCCCAGACTTACACAGATACGCAGTATTTT. This encodes CASSERPQTYTDTQYF.

This clonotype was recorded many times. The chain has TRBV5-1 and TRBJ2-1, with a tentative D call TRBD1 (5 bases). Germline lookup yields CDR1 SGHRS and CDR2 YFSETQ. V lost 7 bases and J 8 bases, leaving 10 bases between the germline ends. The CDR3 extends over 11 amino acids. This chain's CDR3 is CASGALHEQFF. CDR3 nucleotide sequence: TGCGCCAGCGGGGCCCTCCATGAGCAGTTCTTC.

This clonotype showed up just a few times. The chain combines TRBV3-1 with TRBJ2-3; 7 bases align to TRBD2. Trimming took 3 bases from V and 2 from J; bases not matched to a gene: 2. The length of the CDR3 is 14 residues. Germline V lookup: CDR1 LGHDT, CDR2 YNNKEL (reference sequence). DNA for the CDR3: TGTGCCAGCAGCCACGGGGGGAACACAGATACGCAGTATTTT. Its translation is CASSHGGNTDTQYF.

In its sample, this clonotype was seen once. The genes are TRBV15 and TRBJ1-1; D call uncertain. CDR3 length: 14 residues. Trimming stripped 4 bases from V and 2 bases from J, with 11 bases between. Looked up from germline, CDR1 is LNHNV and CDR2 is YYDKDF (reference sequence). The CDR3 region is CATSIRVFNTEAFF. The CDR3 nucleotides are TGTGCCACCAGCATCCGGGTCTTTAACACTGAAGCTTTCTTT.

This clonotype was found a few times. Here the CDR3 reads CATSDEGTGDEQYF. As DNA, the CDR3 is TGTGCCACCAGTGATGAAGGGACAGGGGACGAGCAGTACTTC. The V call is TRBV24-1, the J call TRBJ2-7, with 10 nucleotides matching TRBD1. V shed 3 bases and J 5 bases; nucleotides not matched to a gene: 3. The CDR3 has 14 amino acids. Per germline, CDR1 KGHDR and CDR2 SFDVKD.

J is TRBJ2-1 and V is TRBV5-6, with 14 bases fitting TRBD2. The junction had 3 bases not matched to a gene; V was cut back by 0 bases and J by 7 bases. Germline V lookup: CDR1 SGHDT, CDR2 YYEEEE. This CDR3 is built from 16 residues. CDR3 in DNA: TGTGCCAGCAGCTTGGGGACTAGCGGGAGGCTGAATGAGCAGTTCTTC. It specifies CASSLGTSGRLNEQFF.